These 7 T cell receptor beta chains share one sample of origin, sequenced in a study of blood T cell repertoires in COVID-19. Profiling relied on immunoSEQ multiplex PCR, and the TCRdb table lists in-frame clones only, not all of them. The sample yields about 140,000 clones, roughly 85% seen once. Sequences were obtained from peripheral blood. Source of these receptors: a human donor with acute or convalescent COVID-19. The donor label of this sample is uncertain.

The CDR3 spells CSVPIGQGSYYNEQFF. The CDR3 DNA follows: TGCAGCGTTCCCATCGGACAGGGTAGTTACTACAATGAGCAGTTCTTC. The V call is TRBV29-1, the J call TRBJ2-1; 8 bases agree with TRBD1. The CDR3 has 16 residues. Trimming at V came to 5 bases and at J to 3 bases, leaving 12 bases not matched to a gene. Germline V lookup: CDR1 SQVTM, CDR2 ANQGSEA.

The genes are TRBV5-1 and TRBJ2-3; D is uncertain. V gave up 9 bases and J gave up 0 bases, with 11 bases separating them. Germline CDR1 and CDR2: SGHRS and YFSETQ. CDR3 length: 13 residues. DNA for the CDR3: TGCGCCACCGCAGAGGCTAGCACAGATACGCAGTATTTT. Its translation is CATAEASTDTQYF. Supplemented by reference TRBV5-1 and TRBJ2-3, the full variable domain reads KAGVTQTPRYLIKTRGQQVTLSCSPISGHRSVSWYQQTPGQGLQFLFEYFSETQRNKGNFPGRFSGRQFSNSRSEMNVSTLELGDSALYLCATAEASTDTQYFGPGTRLTVL.

Here the CDR3 reads CASSQDGTTQETQYF. CDR3 DNA sequence: TGCGCCAGCAGCCAGGACGGGACTACTCAAGAGACCCAGTACTTC. V usage is TRBV4-3 and J usage is TRBJ2-5; TRBD2 matches 7 bases. V was pared by 3 bases and J by 2 bases, with 6 bases of the junction left unmatched. Germline CDR1 LGHNA, CDR2 YSLEER. The CDR3 is made up of 15 amino acids.

J is TRBJ2-1 and V is TRBV6-2 or TRBV6-3, with 12 bases fitting TRBD2. The trim removed 6 bases at V and 9 bases at J, leaving 6 bases unmatched. CDR3 length equals 14 residues. CDR1 and CDR2 (germline): MNHEY, SVGEGT. CDR3 DNA sequence: TGTGCCAGCAGCCGACTAGCGGGGGTCTCTGAGCAGTTCTTC. Its protein product is CASSRLAGVSEQFF.

The J gene is TRBJ2-7, the V gene TRBV28, with 8 bases that match TRBD1. Germline V CDR1 and CDR2: MDHEN, SYDVKM. V shed 7 bases, J shed 4 bases, and the junction held 12 bases outside the gene matches. The CDR3 totals 15 residues. CDR3 bases: TGTGCCAGCACCCGATATCGGACAGGGATTTACGAGCAGTACTTC. Residues: CASTRYRTGIYEQYF.

CDR3 nucleotides: TGTGCCAGTAGGAGGACAGGCGGCTACACCTTC. Translating gives CASRRTGGYTF. The chain carries TRBV19 and TRBJ1-2; TRBD1 matches 7 bases. Per germline, CDR1 LNHDA and CDR2 SQIVND (reference sequence). The V segment lost 6 bases and the J segment 8 bases; nucleotides outside the gene matches: 3. The CDR3 covers 11 residues.

The chain is built from TRBV3-1 (or the pseudogene TRBV3-2) and TRBJ1-3; D is possibly TRBD1 (5 bases). V dropped 4 bases and J dropped 0 bases, with 16 bases sitting between them. Germline assignment: CDR1 LGHDT and CDR2 YNNKEL (reference sequence). The CDR3 sequence is 17 residues long. Written as DNA, the CDR3 is TGTGCCAGCAGCCTATCCACCAGGGTACTCTCTGGAAACACCATATATTTT. Its protein product is CASSLSTRVLSGNTIYF.